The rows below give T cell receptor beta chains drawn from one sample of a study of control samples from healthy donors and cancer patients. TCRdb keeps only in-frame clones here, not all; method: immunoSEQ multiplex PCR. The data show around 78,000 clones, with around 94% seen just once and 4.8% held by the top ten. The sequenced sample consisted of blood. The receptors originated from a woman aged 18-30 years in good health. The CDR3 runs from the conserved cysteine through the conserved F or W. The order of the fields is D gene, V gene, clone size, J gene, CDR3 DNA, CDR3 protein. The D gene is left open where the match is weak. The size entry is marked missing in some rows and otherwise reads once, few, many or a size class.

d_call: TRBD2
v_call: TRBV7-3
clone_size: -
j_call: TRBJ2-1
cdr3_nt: TGTGCCAGCAGCTGGACTAGCGGGGCCTACAATGAGCAGTTCTTC
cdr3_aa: CASSWTSGAYNEQFF

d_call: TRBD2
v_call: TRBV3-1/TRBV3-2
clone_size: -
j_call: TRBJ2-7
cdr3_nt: TGTGCCAGCAGCCCCAAGACTAGCGGGGGGGCTTTTGTGTACGAGCAGTACTTC
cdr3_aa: CASSPKTSGGAFVYEQYF

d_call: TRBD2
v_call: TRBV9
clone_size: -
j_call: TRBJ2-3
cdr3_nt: TGTGCCAGCAGCGCCCCCACTAGCGGGGGGGCTTGGGATACGCAGTATTTT
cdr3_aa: CASSAPTSGGAWDTQYF

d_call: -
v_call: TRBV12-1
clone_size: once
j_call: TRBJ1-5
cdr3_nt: TGTGCCAGCAGCCGGTGGAGTGTAAGCAATCAGCCCCAGCATTTT
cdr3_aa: CASSRWSVSNQPQHF

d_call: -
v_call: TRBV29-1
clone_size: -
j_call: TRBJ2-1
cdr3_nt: TGCAGCGTGGGACATTCCAATGAGCAGTTCTTC
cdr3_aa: CSVGHSNEQFF

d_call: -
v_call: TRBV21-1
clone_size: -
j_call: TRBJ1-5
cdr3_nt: TGTGCCAGCAGCAAAAGGACTTACGCCCATCAGCCCCAGCATTTT
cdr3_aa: CASSKRTYAHQPQHF

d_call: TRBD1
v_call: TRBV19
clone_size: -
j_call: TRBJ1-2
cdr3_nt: TGTGCCAGTAGTATAGTCTCGACAGGGGCGCTTAACTATGGCTACACCTTC
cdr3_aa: CASSIVSTGALNYGYTF

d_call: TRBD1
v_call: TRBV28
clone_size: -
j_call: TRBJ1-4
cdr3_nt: TGTGCCAGCAGTTTTCCCGCAGGGGGCAATGAAAAACTGTTTTTT
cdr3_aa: CASSFPAGGNEKLFF

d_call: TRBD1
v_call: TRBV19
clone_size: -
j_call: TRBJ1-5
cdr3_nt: TGTGCCAGTAGTATCTCCGGGACAGGGTTTGGCAATCAGCCCCAGCATTTT
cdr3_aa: CASSISGTGFGNQPQHF

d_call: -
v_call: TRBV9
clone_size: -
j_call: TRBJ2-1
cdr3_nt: TGTGCCAGCAGCGCTCGAGTAAAAAACAATGAGCAGTTCTTC
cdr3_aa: CASSARVKNNEQFF

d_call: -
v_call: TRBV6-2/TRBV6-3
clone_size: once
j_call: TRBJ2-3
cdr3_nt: TGTGCCAGCAGTTACACCGCCTTCCAGGGGCGAGTTTCAGATACGCAGTATTTT
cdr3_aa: CASSYTAFQGRVSDTQYF

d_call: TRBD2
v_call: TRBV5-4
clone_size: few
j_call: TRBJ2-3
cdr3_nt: TGTGCCAGCAGCGCCGCTAGCGGGAGGAACACAGATACGCAGTATTTT
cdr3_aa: CASSAASGRNTDTQYF

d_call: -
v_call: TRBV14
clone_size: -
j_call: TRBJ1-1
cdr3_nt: TGTGCCAGCAGCCATAGACACAGGAATATGAACACTGAAGCTTTCTTT
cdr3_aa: CASSHRHRNMNTEAFF

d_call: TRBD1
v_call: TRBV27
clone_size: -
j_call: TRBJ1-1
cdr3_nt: TGTGCCAGCAGGATAGGGACAGGGGCTGGATTGAACACTGAAGCTTTCTTT
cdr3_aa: CASRIGTGAGLNTEAFF

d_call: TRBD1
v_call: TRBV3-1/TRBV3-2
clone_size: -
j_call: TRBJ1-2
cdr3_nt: TGTGCCAGCAGCCAAGAACAGGGGGCCTTTGGCTACACCTTC
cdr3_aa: CASSQEQGAFGYTF

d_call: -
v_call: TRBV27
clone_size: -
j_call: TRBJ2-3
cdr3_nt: TGTGCCAGCAGTTTATCGGTAACCCGCACAGATACGCAGTATTTT
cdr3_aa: CASSLSVTRTDTQYF

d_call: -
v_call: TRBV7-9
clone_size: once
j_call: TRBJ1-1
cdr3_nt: TGTGCCAGCAGCTCAAGGGACTCTGGCCCCTTGAACACTGAAGCTTTCTTT
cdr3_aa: CASSSRDSGPLNTEAFF

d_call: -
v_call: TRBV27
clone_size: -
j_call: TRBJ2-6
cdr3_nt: TGTGCCAGCAGTCTCGGGACGTCGTCTGGGGCCAACGTCCTGACTTTC
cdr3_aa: CASSLGTSSGANVLTF

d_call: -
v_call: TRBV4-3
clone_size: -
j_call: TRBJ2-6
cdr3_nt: TGCGCCAGCAGCCAAGAGTTCTCCGGGGCCAACGTCCTGACTTTC
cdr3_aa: CASSQEFSGANVLTF

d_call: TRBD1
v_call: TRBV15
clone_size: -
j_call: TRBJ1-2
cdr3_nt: TGTGCCACCAGCAGAGAGGTGACAGGGGGCGCGGGCTATGGCTACACCTTC
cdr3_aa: CATSREVTGGAGYGYTF

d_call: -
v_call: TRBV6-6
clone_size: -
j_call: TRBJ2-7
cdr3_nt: TGTGCCAGCAAACATACGGGAAACGCCTACGAGCAGTACTTC
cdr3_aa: CASKHTGNAYEQYF

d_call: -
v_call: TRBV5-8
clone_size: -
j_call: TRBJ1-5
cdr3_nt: TGTGCCAGCAGCTTGATTGGGGGTGAGCCCCAGCATTTT
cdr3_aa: CASSLIGGEPQHF

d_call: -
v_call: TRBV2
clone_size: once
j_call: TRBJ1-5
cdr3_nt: TGTGCCAGCAAGCGCCAGGGGTCGGCTTTTCAGCCCCAGCATTTT
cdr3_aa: CASKRQGSAFQPQHF

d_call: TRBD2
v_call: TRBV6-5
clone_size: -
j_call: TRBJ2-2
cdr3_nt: TGTGCCAGCAGTTACTTGGGCGGGAGTGATGGGGAGCTGTTTTTT
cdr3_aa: CASSYLGGSDGELFF

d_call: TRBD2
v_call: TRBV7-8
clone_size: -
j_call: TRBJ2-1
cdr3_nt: TGTGCCAGCAGCTTAGGACGAACTAGCGGACTGGGAGACTATGAGCAGTTCTTC
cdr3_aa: CASSLGRTSGLGDYEQFF

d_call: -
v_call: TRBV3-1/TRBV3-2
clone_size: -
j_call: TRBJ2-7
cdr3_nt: TGTGCCAGCAGCCAAGCCCAGGGCCGCGAGCAGTACTTC
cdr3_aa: CASSQAQGREQYF

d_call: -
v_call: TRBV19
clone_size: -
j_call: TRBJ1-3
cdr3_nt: TGTGCCAGTAGTATCCGGACAGCCAGGGACAACACCATATATTTT
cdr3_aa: CASSIRTARDNTIYF

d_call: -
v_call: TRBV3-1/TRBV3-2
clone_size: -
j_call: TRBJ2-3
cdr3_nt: TGTGCCAGCAGCCTCCGACGTTCAGCGTCAGATACAACCACAGATACGCAGTATTTT
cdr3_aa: CASSLRRSASDTTTDTQYF